This TCR beta chain was captured by sequencing in a study of T cells in Graves' hyperthyroidism and ophthalmopathy. Study-level points and caveats: The model's output predicted ophthalmopathy at a median of 6.5 months prior to onset. Most thyroid-expanded clonotypes above 0.001 were also found in blood.

Only one count was recorded for this clonotype. Its antigen is unknown. One base away lies a much larger clone, so this may be a sequencing read error. The V gene's germline CDR1 is MGHDK and CDR2 SYGVNS. This CDR3 contains 14 residues. Unmatched junction bases numbered 9, after V lost 6 bases and J lost 6 bases. RNA transcripts served as the template for amplifying TCR beta CDR3 regions. HTBI primers drove first-round RT-PCR of the TCR CDR3. TCRdb used MiXCR to reprocess the multiplex PCR reads, holding one entry per CDR3 protein. Of around 600,000 distinct CDR3 sequences listed, approximately 42% are singletons.

The rearrangement links TRBV25-1 to TRBJ2-7, with 9 bases identical to TRBD1. Sequenced material: peripheral blood or thyroid tissue (not recorded which). The sequence derives from an adult man with Graves' disease, either hyperthyroidism or ophthalmopathy (not recorded which). CDR3 sequence: CASSATTGGGEQYF. The DNA of the CDR3 is TGTGCCAGCAGCGCAACTACAGGGGGCGGCGAGCAGTACTTC.